These 7 T cell receptor beta chains came from one sample sequenced in a study of regulatory T cells in long-lasting Graves disease. Time point given: persistent/refractory GD, antithyroid drugs over 5 years with positive TRAb. Extracted RNA from PBMCs served as the source of the TCR library. Arm-PCR of CDR3 regions and iRepertoire HTBI primers were used to build TCR beta libraries. TCRdb re-analysed the multiplex PCR reads in MiXCR, keeping a single row per CDR3 protein. The sample holds under 500,000 distinct CDR3 sequences, less than 25% seen once. Source: peripheral blood mononuclear cells (PBMCs), taken when the disease was refractory, from a patient treated with antithyroid drugs. The receptors stem from a female donor with Graves disease.

The chain combines TRBV12-3 or TRBV12-4 with TRBJ2-4; 7 positions match TRBD2. Trimming took 7 bases from V and 7 from J; bases not matched to a gene: 4. There are 12 residues in the CDR3. CDR3 coding DNA: TGTGCCAGCACCTGGGGGGGGAACATTCAGTACTTC. Translating it yields CASTWGGNIQYF.

This clonotype was seen a handful of times. The chain is built from TRBV5-6 and TRBJ1-2; TRBD1 aligns across 7 bases. With V trimmed by 5 bases and J by 8 bases, 9 bases remained unmatched. CDR3 length equals 13 residues. Germline CDR1 is SGHDT and CDR2 is YYEEEE. The CDR3 DNA reads as TGTGCCAGCAGAGGAGGGGGCGCGATCGGCTACACCTTC. Encoded protein: CASRGGGAIGYTF.

This clonotype was observed a handful of times. The rearrangement uses TRBV7-2 and TRBJ1-3; D is unresolved. The CDR3 contains 13 residues. The V gene lost 2 bases and the J gene lost 7 bases, with 9 bases spanning the gap. Germline V gene lookup returns CDR1 SGHTA and CDR2 FQGNSA. The CDR3 coding sequence is TGTGCCAGCAGCTTAAGCGAGGGCAACACCATATATTTT. It specifies CASSLSEGNTIYF.

The rearrangement uses TRBV9 and TRBJ2-5, with D unclear. CDR1 SGDLS and CDR2 YYNGEE come from the germline V gene. V lost 0 bases to trimming and J lost 5 bases, with 11 bases between them. The CDR3 has 14 residues. In nucleotides, the CDR3 is TGTGCCAGCAGCGTAGATTTAGGTGGCGAGACCCAGTACTTC. This translates into CASSVDLGGETQYF. Based on the CDR3 plus reference TRBV9 and TRBJ2-5, the full variable domain is DSGVTQTPKHLITATGQRVTLRCSPRSGDLSVYWYQQSLDQGLQFLIQYYNGEERAKGNILERFSAQQFPDLHSELNLSSLELGDSALYFCASSVDLGGETQYFGPGTRLLVL.

This clonotype occurred a few times. The rearrangement joins TRBV5-5 to TRBJ1-2; D gene ambiguous. The CDR3 is 14 amino acids. Per germline, CDR1 SGHKS and CDR2 YYEKEE (reference sequence). The V gene lost 6 bases and the J gene lost 0 bases, with 12 bases spanning the gap. The CDR3 region is CASTLLLTNYGYTF. The CDR3, as DNA: TGTGCCAGCACCCTGCTACTAACTAACTATGGCTACACCTTC.

This clonotype occurred many times. This rearrangement joins TRBV24-1 to TRBJ1-1; D is perhaps TRBD1 (6 bases). Germline-derived CDR1 and CDR2 are KGHDR and SFDVKD. This CDR3 contains 15 residues. V was clipped by 4 bases and J by 5 bases, with 16 bases between them. The CDR3 DNA follows: TGTGCCACCAGTGAGGGGGGGCTGAAGGAAACTGAAGCTTTCTTT. Translated: CATSEGGLKETEAFF.

This clonotype was observed at least ten times. This chain joins TRBV7-8 and TRBJ1-6, with a tentative D call TRBD1 (5 bases). This CDR3 region has 17 residues. Germline loops: CDR1 SGHVS, CDR2 FQNEAQ. V was clipped by 1 base and J by 0 bases, with 10 bases between them. CDR3 DNA: TGTGCCAGCAGCTTAGAGGGACCGAGCTCCTATAATTCACCCCTCCACTTT. Translated: CASSLEGPSSYNSPLHF. Based on the CDR3 plus reference TRBV7-8 and TRBJ1-6, the full variable domain is GAGVSQSPRYKVAKRGQDVALRCDPISGHVSLFWYQQALGQGPEFLTYFQNEAQLDKSGLPSDRFFAERPEGSVSTLKIQRTQQEDSAVYLCASSLEGPSSYNSPLHFGNGTRLTVT.